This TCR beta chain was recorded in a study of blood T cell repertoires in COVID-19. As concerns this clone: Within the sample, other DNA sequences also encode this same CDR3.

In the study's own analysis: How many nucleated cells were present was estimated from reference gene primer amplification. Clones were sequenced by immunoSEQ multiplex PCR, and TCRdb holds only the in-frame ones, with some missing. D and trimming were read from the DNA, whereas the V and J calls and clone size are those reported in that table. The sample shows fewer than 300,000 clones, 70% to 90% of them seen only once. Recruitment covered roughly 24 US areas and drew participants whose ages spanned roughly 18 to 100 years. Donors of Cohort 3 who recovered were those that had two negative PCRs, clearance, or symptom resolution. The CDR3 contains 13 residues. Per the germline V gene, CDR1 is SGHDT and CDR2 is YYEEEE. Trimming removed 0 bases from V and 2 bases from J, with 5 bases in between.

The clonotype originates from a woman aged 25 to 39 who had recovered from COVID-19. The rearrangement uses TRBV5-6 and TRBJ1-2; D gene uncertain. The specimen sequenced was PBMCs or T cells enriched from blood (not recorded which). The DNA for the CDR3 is TGTGCCAGCAGCTTGGGCGGGAACTATGGCTACACCTTC. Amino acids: CASSLGGNYGYTF.